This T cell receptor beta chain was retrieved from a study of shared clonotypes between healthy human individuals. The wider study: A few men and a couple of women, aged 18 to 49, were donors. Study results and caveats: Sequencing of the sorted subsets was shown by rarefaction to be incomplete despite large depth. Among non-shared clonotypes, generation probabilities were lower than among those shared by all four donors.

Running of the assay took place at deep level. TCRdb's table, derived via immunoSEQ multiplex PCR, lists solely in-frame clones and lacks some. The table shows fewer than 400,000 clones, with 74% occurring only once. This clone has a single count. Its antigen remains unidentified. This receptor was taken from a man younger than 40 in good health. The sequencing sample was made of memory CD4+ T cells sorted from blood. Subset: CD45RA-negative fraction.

The CDR3 loop is CASKPGANQPQHF. Written as DNA, the CDR3 is TGTGCCAGCAAGCCGGGGGCCAATCAGCCCCAGCATTTT. V usage is TRBV6-5 and J usage is TRBJ1-5; D is perhaps TRBD1 (6 bases). The CDR3 totals 13 residues. The ends were cut back, 7 bases at V and 3 bases at J, with 10 bases in the middle. Germline-derived CDR1 and CDR2 are MNHEY and SVGAGI.